Sequencing of this TCR beta chain was carried out in a study of radiation and T cells in renal cell carcinoma (TCRdb year 2020). About the investigation overall: The samples were obtained from a clinical trial, where primary renal cell carcinomas were treated with 15 Gy stereotactic body radiation therapy and then removed by nephrectomy 4 weeks afterward. Across all 55 or so samples, 4,016,671 unique CDR3 nucleotide sequences, encoding roughly 2,600,000 unique CDR3 amino acid sequences, were identified. TCR beta sequencing covered fewer than 60 samples in total, comprising 25 or so tumors and roughly 27 peripheral blood samples. What the authors observed across the whole study: With a single-armed trial design, the study had no way to address how radiation dose or scheduling affects the TCR repertoire. Because pretreatment tumor biopsies were not available, the study could not determine whether clonotypes were already present within the tumor at baseline. In blood, the top tumor clonotypes increased between baseline and 2 weeks post-radiation and then shrank by 4 weeks, which suggests that tumor-resident clones expanded only transiently. Dynamics of the blood repertoire were not tracked past 4 weeks after treatment.

From its cysteine to its phenylalanine, the CDR3 spans 11 amino acids. CDR3 DNA is the only sequence kept; it has 33 bases, read in frame from the first base. At the junction V is shortened by 10 bases and J by 3 bases, with 6 bases in between. For CDR1 and CDR2, the germline V gene lists MNHNS and SASEGT. The sample's time point, from its label and the paper: baseline pretreatment blood. This specimen's treatment or condition label, interpreted: 15 Gy SBRT to primary tumor, nephrectomy 4 weeks later. Serial peripheral blood from radiation-treated patients was sampled at baseline, 2 weeks and 4 weeks after SBRT to track tumor-enriched clonotypes. All patients had renal cell carcinoma with clear cell pathology. Genomic DNA for TCR sequencing was prepared using the QIAamp DNA Blood Mini Kit (Qiagen). The analyses included just those samples that passed every quality control check. The immunoSEQ kit was used, according to the manufacturer's recommendations, to generate TCR beta libraries from genomic DNA. To prepare the libraries, a first multiplex PCR with proprietary primers was run, followed by a second PCR that added unique barcodes, and a bead cleanup was done after each round. Each sample batch included a kit-provided positive control reaction and a negative control reaction. The final libraries were assessed on an Agilent 4200 TapeStation D1000 ScreenTape, pooled by volume, and quantified by qPCR. Sequencing ran on an Illumina NextSeq500 with a MidOutput 150-cycle cartridge, using 156 Read1 and 15 Index1 cycles with kit custom primers. The pooled library was loaded at 0.75 to 1 pM, with an approximately 21% PhiX control spiked in. On the study's bioinformatics: The vendor-processed data were analyzed in R, and a clonotype was defined as all T cells that share the same CDR3 nucleotide sequence. In the clone abundance analyses, frequencies in each sample were normalized to that sample's 10,000 most abundant clones. Public T cell clones, which averaged fewer than five per sample, were removed prior to analysis. Tumor-enriched clonotypes and baseline blood-enriched clonotypes were defined as those with an abundance difference of at least 32-fold between compartments. A beta-binomial differential abundance model was used to identify clonotypes that expanded or contracted between blood time points. The Baroni-Urbani and Buser coefficient was used to measure tumor-blood repertoire similarity, and groups were compared with two-tailed Wilcoxon tests in R. TCRdb holds this immuneACCESS table with in-frame rearrangements only. Some clones are missing; in checked studies, unresolved V genes explain under half, and the rest has no known cause. V, J and clone size were drawn from that table, and D and trimming were deduced from the DNA. Counted in this sample were 130,000 or so clones; roughly 90% of them appeared once. The ten largest make up around 11% of the sample.

As for this clone: Its recognized antigen is unknown. No quality values exist for individual bases; no much larger clone is one base distant.

The receptor's source is a woman aged 50 to 60 with renal cell carcinoma. The sequencing used blood, collected from a patient whose treatment included radiotherapy and nephrectomy. The chain uses TRBV6-1 and TRBJ1-4; the D gene lacks a confident call. Here the CDR3 is given as CATWSNEKLFF. The nucleotides are TGTGCCACTTGGTCTAATGAAAAACTGTTTTTT.